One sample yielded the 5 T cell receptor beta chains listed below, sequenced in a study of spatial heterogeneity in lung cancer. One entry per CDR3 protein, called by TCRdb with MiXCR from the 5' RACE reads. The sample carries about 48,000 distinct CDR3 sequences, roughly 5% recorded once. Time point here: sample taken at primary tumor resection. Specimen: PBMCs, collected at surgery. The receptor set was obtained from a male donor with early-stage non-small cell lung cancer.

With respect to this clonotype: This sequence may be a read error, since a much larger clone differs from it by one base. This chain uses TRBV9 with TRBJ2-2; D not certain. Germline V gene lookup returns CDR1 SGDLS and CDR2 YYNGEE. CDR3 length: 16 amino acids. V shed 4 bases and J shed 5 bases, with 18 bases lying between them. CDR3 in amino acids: CASSTTPPVTTGELFF. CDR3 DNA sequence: TGTGCCAGCAGCACCACCCCCCCTGTGACGACCGGGGAGCTGTTTTTT.

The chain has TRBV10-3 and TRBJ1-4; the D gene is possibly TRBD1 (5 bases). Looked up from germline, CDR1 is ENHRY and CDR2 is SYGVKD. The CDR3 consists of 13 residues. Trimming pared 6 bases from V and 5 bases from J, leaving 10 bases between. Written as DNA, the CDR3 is TGTGCCATCAGCGGGACGGAAAATGAAAAACTGTTTTTT. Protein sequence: CAISGTENEKLFF.

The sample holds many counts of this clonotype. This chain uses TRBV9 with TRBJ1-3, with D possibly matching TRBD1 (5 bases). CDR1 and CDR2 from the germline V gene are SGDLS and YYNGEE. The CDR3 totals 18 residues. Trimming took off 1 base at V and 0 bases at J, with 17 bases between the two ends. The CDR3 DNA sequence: TGTGCCAGCAGCGTATTTGGGGCAGGGAAGGCCTCTGGAAACACCATATATTTT. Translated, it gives CASSVFGAGKASGNTIYF.

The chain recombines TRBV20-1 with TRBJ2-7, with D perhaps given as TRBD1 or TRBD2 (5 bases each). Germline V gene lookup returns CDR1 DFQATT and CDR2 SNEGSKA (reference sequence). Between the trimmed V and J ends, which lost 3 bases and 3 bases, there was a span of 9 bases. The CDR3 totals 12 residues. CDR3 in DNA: TGCAGTGCTAGCGGGGCGAGCTACGAGCAGTACTTC. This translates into CSASGASYEQYF.

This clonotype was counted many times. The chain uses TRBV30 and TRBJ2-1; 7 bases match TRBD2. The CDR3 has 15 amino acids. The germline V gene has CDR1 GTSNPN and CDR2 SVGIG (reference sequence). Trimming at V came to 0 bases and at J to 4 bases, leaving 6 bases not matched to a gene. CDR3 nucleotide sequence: TGTGCCTGGAGTGTTAGATTAGCGGGTTACAATGAGCAGTTCTTC. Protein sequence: CAWSVRLAGYNEQFF.